The clone carrying this T cell receptor beta chain was seen repeatedly, ten times or more. This specimen belongs to a study of T-cell reconstitution after alpha-beta-depleted transplantation in children. Researchers prepared the TCRbeta library using unique molecular identifiers, the study reports. TCRdb passed the PCR reads through MiXCR, listing each CDR3 protein once. The sample yields roughly 200,000 distinct CDR3 sequences, about 6.4% seen once. Germline CDR1 SGHKS, CDR2 YYEKEE (reference sequence). Trimming at V came to 6 bases and at J to 5 bases, leaving 10 bases not matched to a gene. There are 16 residues in the CDR3.

The gene calls are TRBV5-5 and TRBJ2-5, with TRBD2 identical over 13 bases. The TCR sequence derives from a human donor who donated a stem cell graft to a child with Wiskott-Aldrich syndrome. The starting material was PBMCs from the stem cell graft donor, obtained from the stem cell graft. The CDR3 reads CASIPLAGGRRETQYF. As DNA, the CDR3 is TGTGCCAGCATCCCACTAGCGGGAGGGCGGAGGGAGACCCAGTACTTC.